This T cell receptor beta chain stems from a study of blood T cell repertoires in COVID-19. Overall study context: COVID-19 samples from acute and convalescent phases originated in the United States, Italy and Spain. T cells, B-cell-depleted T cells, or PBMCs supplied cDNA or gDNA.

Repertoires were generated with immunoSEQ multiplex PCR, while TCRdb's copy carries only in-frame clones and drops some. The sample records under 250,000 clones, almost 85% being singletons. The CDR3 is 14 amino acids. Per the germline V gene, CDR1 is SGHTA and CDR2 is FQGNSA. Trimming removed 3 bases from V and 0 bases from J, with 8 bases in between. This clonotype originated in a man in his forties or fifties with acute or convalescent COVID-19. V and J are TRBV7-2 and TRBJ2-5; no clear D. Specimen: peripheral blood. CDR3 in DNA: TGTGCCAGCAGCTTTCGAGTCAACCAAGAGACCCAGTACTTC. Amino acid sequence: CASSFRVNQETQYF. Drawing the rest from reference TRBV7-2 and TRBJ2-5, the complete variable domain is GAGVSQSPSNKVTEKGKDVELRCDPISGHTALYWYRQSLGQGLEFLIYFQGNSAPDKSGLPSDRFSAERTGGSVSTLTIQRTQQEDSAVYLCASSFRVNQETQYFGPGTRLLVL.